Below are 3 T cell receptor beta chains sequenced from a single sample in a study of metastatic and nonmetastatic thyroid tumors. The entire patient cohort was treatment-naive prior to thyroid surgery. Using MiXCR, TCRdb reanalyzed the PCR reads. Here the sample spans 25,000 to 35,000 clones, roughly 15% being singletons. Sequences were obtained from blood. The receptors derive from a female donor with papillary thyroid cancer or a benign thyroid nodule (not recorded which). Some clones in this sample may be carry-over from other donors' samples.

This clone was observed a handful of times. The CDR3 here is CASSLVGGGRGEQYF. As DNA, the CDR3 is TGTGCCAGCAGCTTAGTAGGGGGTGGGCGCGGGGAGCAGTACTTC. This chain uses TRBV7-9 with TRBJ2-7; maybe TRBD1 (6 bases). Trimming shortened V by 1 base and J by 7 bases, and 17 bases separated the two germline ends. The CDR3 is made up of 15 amino acids. Germline V gene sequence: CDR1 SEHNR, CDR2 FQNEAQ (reference sequence).

V usage is TRBV7-8 and J usage is TRBJ1-2; D call uncertain. The germline V and J ends were trimmed by 1 base and 3 bases, with 15 bases remaining between them. Germline assignment: CDR1 SGHVS and CDR2 FQNEAQ. CDR3 size: 16 residues. The CDR3 DNA reads TGTGCCAGCAGCTTAGAGAGAGTGGGCAGATACTATGGCTACACCTTC. It specifies CASSLERVGRYYGYTF.

The chain employs TRBV6-5 and TRBJ2-7, with 10 bases fitting TRBD2. The V segment lost 2 bases and the J segment 5 bases; nucleotides outside the gene matches: 3. The CDR3 is 14 amino acids. CDR1 MNHEY and CDR2 SVGAGI come from the germline V gene. The DNA of the CDR3 is TGTGCCAGCAGTTACCAGCGGGGGGGGCACGAGCAGTACTTC. It codes for CASSYQRGGHEQYF.